A selection of T cell receptor beta chains follows, all from one sample in a study of blood T cell repertoires in COVID-19. TCRdb keeps only in-frame clones here, not all; method: immunoSEQ multiplex PCR. The top ten hold 4% to 6% of the sample, which has around 330,000 clones, around 90% seen once. Sequenced input: PBMCs or T cells enriched from blood (not recorded which). All receptors derive from a man aged 55 to 70 who had recovered from COVID-19. The CDR3 runs from the conserved cysteine through the conserved F or W. The D gene is left open where the match is weak. Clone size is shown for a subset of rows, as once, few, many or a class of expanded clone.

V gene	D gene	clone size	J gene	CDR3 DNA	CDR3 protein
TRBV19	-	once	TRBJ2-4	TGTGCCAGTAGTATAGGGGGCACAGGACCGGGAAACATTCAGTACTTC	CASSIGGTGPGNIQYF
TRBV2	-	-	TRBJ2-5	TGTGCCAGCAGTGTCAGGGCTTTAGAGACCCAGTACTTC	CASSVRALETQYF
TRBV19	TRBD2	-	TRBJ2-4	TGTGCCAGTAGTATAGATCAGGGAGGGCCTTGGAACATTCAGTACTTC	CASSIDQGGPWNIQYF
TRBV5-1	TRBD1	-	TRBJ2-2	TGCGCCAGCAGCACACAGGGGTTGGAGACCGGGGAGCTGTTTTTT	CASSTQGLETGELFF
TRBV6-5	TRBD2	-	TRBJ2-7	TGTGCCAGCAGTCCCCGACTAGCGGCCCAATACGAGCAGTACTTC	CASSPRLAAQYEQYF
TRBV5-1	TRBD2	-	TRBJ2-5	TGCGCCAGCAGTGGGACTAGGATTGGTCAGGAGACCCAGTACTTC	CASSGTRIGQETQYF
TRBV5-1	TRBD1	-	TRBJ2-2	TGCGCCAGCAGCTTGGGACAGGGGGTCAGCGGGGAGCTGTTTTTT	CASSLGQGVSGELFF
TRBV28	-	-	TRBJ1-1	TGTGCCAGCATGGGAGCCACCCGGGGAGACACTGAAGCTTTCTTT	CASMGATRGDTEAFF
TRBV23-1	TRBD2	-	TRBJ2-2	TGCGCCAGCAGTCAATCGGAAGCGGGAGGGCCCACCGGGGAGCTGTTTTTT	CASSQSEAGGPTGELFF
TRBV24-1	-	once	TRBJ2-2	TGTGCCACCAGTGATTCCTTCAGCGGGTCGAACACCGGGGAGCTGTTTTTT	CATSDSFSGSNTGELFF
TRBV19	-	-	TRBJ1-5	TGTGCCAGAACATCGGGGGTAGGGCCCCCGGATGCAGCCCAGCATTTT	CARTSGVGPPDAAQHF
TRBV5-4	-	-	TRBJ2-7	TGTGCCAGCAGCGGGAGGAGCTCCTACGAGCAGTACTTC	CASSGRSSYEQYF
TRBV28	TRBD2	-	TRBJ2-1	TGTGCCAGCAGCCTTAGCGGGAGTTCCTACAATGAGCAGTTCTTC	CASSLSGSSYNEQFF
TRBV5-6	-	-	TRBJ2-1	TGTGCCAGCAGCTTGTACAGGGACGGCTACAATGAGCAGTTCTTC	CASSLYRDGYNEQFF
TRBV7-9	TRBD1	-	TRBJ2-7	TGTGCCAGCAGCTTAGTCGGGACAGTGTCCTACGAGCAGTACTTC	CASSLVGTVSYEQYF
TRBV28	TRBD1	once	TRBJ1-2	TGTGCCAGCAGGCCTGACGGGACAGGGGGTAGCCTCTATGGCTACACCTTC	CASRPDGTGGSLYGYTF
TRBV6-5	TRBD1	-	TRBJ2-7	TGTGCCAGCAGTTCCGAAGGACAGGGGGCTTTATACGAGCAGTACTTC	CASSSEGQGALYEQYF
TRBV7-9	TRBD1	-	TRBJ1-1	TGTGCCAGCAGCTCACGGACAGGGGCGACCCCGAACCCTGAAGCTTTCTTT	CASSSRTGATPNPEAFF
TRBV5-1	-	-	TRBJ2-2	TGCGCCAGCAGCACACAAGGGGGGAACACCGGGGAGCTGTTTTTT	CASSTQGGNTGELFF
TRBV7-3	TRBD2	-	TRBJ2-2	TGTGCCAGCAGCCCGGGGGGGTCGAACACCGGGGAGCTGTTTTTT	CASSPGGSNTGELFF
TRBV12-3/TRBV12-4	-	once	TRBJ2-2	TGTGCCAGCAGTGCGACTAGTTCCGGGGAGCTGTTTTTT	CASSATSSGELFF
TRBV7-2	-	-	TRBJ1-6	TGTGCCAGCAGCTTAGGCTCGAGTTCACCCCTCCACTTT	CASSLGSSSPLHF
TRBV10-2	-	-	TRBJ2-1	TGCGCCAGCAGTGATCCTAGCTCCTACAATGAGCAGTTCTTC	CASSDPSSYNEQFF
TRBV7-9	-	-	TRBJ2-7	TGTGCCAGCAGCCGGATGGGCACAGGGAGAACCTACGAGCAGTACTTC	CASSRMGTGRTYEQYF
TRBV9	-	-	TRBJ2-1	TGTGCCAGCAGCTCAACGGGGTTCAATGAGCAGTTCTTC	CASSSTGFNEQFF
TRBV5-1	-	-	TRBJ1-3	TGCGCCAGCAGCCCGGGTGGCAGCAACTCTGGAAACACCATATATTTT	CASSPGGSNSGNTIYF
TRBV28	-	-	TRBJ1-3	TGTGCCAGCAAAGACGTCACTCCAGGTCGAAACACCATATATTTT	CASKDVTPGRNTIYF
TRBV3-1/TRBV3-2	TRBD2	-	TRBJ2-7	TGTGCCAGCAGCCAACGACTAGCGGGAAGTTTCGAGCAGTACTTC	CASSQRLAGSFEQYF
TRBV28	TRBD1	-	TRBJ1-6	TGTGCCAGCAGTTTCCGGGACAGGGGTTTTCGTTCACCCCTCCACTTT	CASSFRDRGFRSPLHF
TRBV7-3	TRBD2	-	TRBJ2-6	TGTGCCAGCAGCTTAGCAGCTAGCGGGAGGGCTTCTGGGGCCAACGTCCTGACTTTC	CASSLAASGRASGANVLTF
TRBV19	TRBD2	-	TRBJ2-7	TGTGCCAGTAGTATGGGTTCTAGCGGGAATTACGAGCAGTACTTC	CASSMGSSGNYEQYF
TRBV7-9	-	-	TRBJ2-7	TGTGCCAGCAGCCCCGGGACTCTCTCCGAGCAGTACTTC	CASSPGTLSEQYF
TRBV28	TRBD1	-	TRBJ1-5	TGTGCCAGCAGTTGGACAGGGGGCGATCAGCCCCAGCATTTT	CASSWTGGDQPQHF
TRBV2	-	few	TRBJ1-4	TGTGCCAGCAGTGGCGGGCAAGTGGGTGAAAAACTGTTTTTT	CASSGGQVGEKLFF
TRBV5-1	-	-	TRBJ2-7	TGCGCCAGCAGCTTGGGACAGAGTTCGTACGAGCAGTACTTC	CASSLGQSSYEQYF
TRBV5-5	TRBD1	once	TRBJ1-2	TGTGCCAGCAGCAGGGACAGGGAGGGTCGCTACACCTTC	CASSRDREGRYTF
TRBV18	TRBD1	once	TRBJ1-3	TGTGCCAGCTCACAGAGACAGGGCTCTGGAAACACCATATATTTT	CASSQRQGSGNTIYF
TRBV5-4	TRBD2	-	TRBJ2-1	TGTGCCAGCAGCTCCTCTGGCGGGAGCTCCTACAATGAGCAGTTCTTC	CASSSSGGSSYNEQFF
TRBV28	TRBD1	-	TRBJ1-2	TGTGCCAGCATGACAGGGGGCGCTTCTAACTATGGCTACACCTTC	CASMTGGASNYGYTF
TRBV7-2	-	-	TRBJ1-1	TGTGCCAGCAGCTTAGAACAGGAGCTCACTGAAGCTTTCTTT	CASSLEQELTEAFF
TRBV6-6	-	once	TRBJ2-3	TGTGCCAGCAGCCAAAGCGGAGATACGCAGTATTTT	CASSQSGDTQYF
TRBV28	-	-	TRBJ1-2	TGTGCCAGCAGTTCCGGACAGCACTATGGCTACACCTTC	CASSSGQHYGYTF
TRBV6-5	-	-	TRBJ1-5	TGTGCCAGCGCGGTTGAGGAGGATCAGCCCCAGCATTTT	CASAVEEDQPQHF
TRBV5-1	-	-	TRBJ2-7	TGCGCCAGCAGCGGAGGCGTGACAGGGACTTACGAGCAGTACTTC	CASSGGVTGTYEQYF
TRBV7-3	-	-	TRBJ2-1	TGTGCCAGCAGCCCCACTTCGAGCTACAATGAGCAGTTCTTC	CASSPTSSYNEQFF
TRBV5-1	TRBD2	-	TRBJ2-5	TGCGCCAGCAGCCTTCCTAGCGGGAGGGCCGGAGAGACCCAGTACTTC	CASSLPSGRAGETQYF
TRBV11-1	-	once	TRBJ1-1	TGTGCCAGCAGCTTATCACAGACCACTGAAGCTTTCTTT	CASSLSQTTEAFF
TRBV5-1	TRBD1	once	TRBJ1-5	TGCGCCAGCAGCTTGGGGGACAGGGATCAGCCCCAGCATTTT	CASSLGDRDQPQHF